Below, 18 T cell receptor beta chains from the same sample are listed, as sequenced in a study of blood T cell repertoires in COVID-19. This table comes from immunoSEQ multiplex PCR, and its TCRdb copy is limited to in-frame clones, with some not included. The sample yields a few hundred thousand clones, approximately 90% seen once. The sequenced sample consisted of PBMCs or T cells enriched from blood (not recorded which). These receptor sequences come from a woman in her thirties or forties who had recovered from COVID-19.

The chain is built from TRBV4-3 and TRBJ1-3, with TRBD1 matching 8 bases. CDR3 length: 17 residues. J gave up 1 base and V 1 base, and 6 bases lay outside the gene matches. The germline V gene encodes CDR1 LGHNA and CDR2 YSLEER. The CDR3 region is CASSQGPDRGSGNTIYF. As DNA, the CDR3 is TGCGCCAGCAGCCAAGGACCTGACAGGGGTTCTGGAAACACCATATATTTT.

This clone showed up just once. The chain uses TRBV2 and TRBJ1-3; 8 bases match TRBD1. This CDR3 has 15 residues. Germline V lookup: CDR1 SNHLY, CDR2 FYNNEI. After removal of 8 bases from V and 3 bases from J, the junction contained 9 bases not matched to a gene. CDR3 sequence (DNA): TGTGCCAGCGCCCCTACAGGGGGTTTTGGAAACACCATATATTTT. Translation gives CASAPTGGFGNTIYF.

The chain has TRBV5-1 and TRBJ1-2; D is ambiguous. The ends were cut back, 2 bases at V and 7 bases at J, with 15 bases in the middle. This CDR3 has 14 residues. Germline-derived CDR1 and CDR2 are SGHRS and YFSETQ. The CDR3 coding sequence is TGCGCCAGCAGCTTCGGTTATGAAGTAACTGGCTACACCTTC. It codes for CASSFGYEVTGYTF. Combining the CDR3 with reference TRBV5-1 and TRBJ1-2 gives the whole variable domain KAGVTQTPRYLIKTRGQQVTLSCSPISGHRSVSWYQQTPGQGLQFLFEYFSETQRNKGNFPGRFSGRQFSNSRSEMNVSTLELGDSALYLCASSFGYEVTGYTFGSGTRLTVV.

The chain carries TRBV30 and TRBJ1-5, with TRBD1 as a possible D gene (5 bases). Germline CDR1 is GTSNPN and CDR2 is SVGIG (reference sequence). This CDR3 comprises 14 residues. V was cut by 0 bases and J by 4 bases, with 10 bases left in between. CDR3 protein: CAWSVRTLNQPQHF. Written as DNA, the CDR3 is TGTGCCTGGAGTGTCCGGACACTAAATCAGCCCCAGCATTTT.

This clone was seen a handful of times. This rearrangement joins TRBV18 to TRBJ1-1; unclear D gene. The V end was cut by 6 bases, the J end by 5 bases, with 10 bases between. The CDR3 consists of 12 residues. Germline V CDR1 and CDR2: KGHSH, LQKENI. Written as DNA, the CDR3 is TGTGCCAGCTCGATTGGGAGGACTGAAGCTTTCTTT. It encodes CASSIGRTEAFF. The full variable domain, rest sourced from reference TRBV18 and TRBJ1-1, is NAGVMQNPRHLVRRRGQEARLRCSPMKGHSHVYWYRQLPEEGLKFMVYLQKENIIDESGMPKERFSAEFPKEGPSILRIQQVVRGDSAAYFCASSIGRTEAFFGQGTRLTVV.

The chain combines TRBV7-8 with TRBJ2-1; D possibly corresponds to TRBD1 (6 bases). V lost 5 bases and J 0 bases, leaving 17 bases between the germline ends. The CDR3 is 17 amino acids. Germline lookup yields CDR1 SGHVS and CDR2 FQNEAQ. The CDR3 bases are TGTGCCAGCAGCCCTGTGGGGGCACCATCCTCCTACAATGAGCAGTTCTTC. Its translation is CASSPVGAPSSYNEQFF. Variable domain in full (rest from reference TRBV7-8 and TRBJ2-1): GAGVSQSPRYKVAKRGQDVALRCDPISGHVSLFWYQQALGQGPEFLTYFQNEAQLDKSGLPSDRFFAERPEGSVSTLKIQRTQQEDSAVYLCASSPVGAPSSYNEQFFGPGTRLTVL.

J is TRBJ2-1 and V is TRBV5-1; 8 positions match TRBD2. Losses at the gene ends were 0 bases for V and 4 bases for J; bases not matched to a gene: 6. Germline-derived CDR1 and CDR2 are SGHRS and YFSETQ. CDR3 size: 16 residues. The CDR3 is CASSLAGTSGYNEQFF. CDR3 nucleotide sequence: TGCGCCAGCAGCTTGGCCGGGACTAGTGGATACAATGAGCAGTTCTTC.

This clone was counted once. The rearrangement uses TRBV28 and TRBJ1-1; D gene unclear. The CDR3 contains 14 residues. In germline, CDR1 is MDHEN, CDR2 SYDVKM. V was pared by 7 bases and J by 1 base, with 13 bases between. The CDR3 nucleotides read TGTGCCAGCACCCCTACTAGGGAGAACACTGAAGCTTTCTTT. It codes for CASTPTRENTEAFF.

The chain employs TRBV4-1 and TRBJ2-7; 8 bases align to TRBD1. The V and J ends lost 0 bases and 0 bases, in that order; junction bases with no gene match: 4. The CDR3 consists of 16 residues. Germline V gene lookup returns CDR1 MGHRA and CDR2 YSYEKL. Written as DNA, the CDR3 is TGCGCCAGCAGCCAAGATTCAGGACAGGGCTCCTACGAGCAGTACTTC. Translating gives CASSQDSGQGSYEQYF.

V and J are TRBV30 and TRBJ1-1; D call uncertain. The length of the CDR3 is 11 residues. The germline V gene has CDR1 GTSNPN and CDR2 SVGIG (reference sequence). The V end lost 5 bases, the J end lost 6 bases, and 10 bases lay between the germline ends. The CDR3: CAWGRSAEAFF. The CDR3 bases are TGTGCCTGGGGTCGGTCCGCTGAAGCTTTCTTT.

In DNA, the CDR3 is TGTGCCAGTAGCATGGGGGCAGGAGACTACGAGCAGTACTTC. It encodes CASSMGAGDYEQYF. V and J are TRBV19 and TRBJ2-7; D might be TRBD1 (6 bases). CDR1 is LNHDA and CDR2 is SQIVND in the germline V gene (reference sequence). V gave up 6 bases and J gave up 3 bases, with 15 bases separating them. The CDR3 has 14 amino acids.

The chain recombines TRBV5-6 with TRBJ1-3; 8 bases are a match to TRBD1. V gave up 4 bases and J gave up 8 bases; unmatched junction bases: 8. In germline, CDR1 is SGHDT, CDR2 YYEEEE. CDR3 length: 14 residues. The chain's CDR3 is CASSRLQGVDTIYF. CDR3 nucleotides: TGTGCCAGCAGCCGGTTACAGGGGGTAGACACCATATATTTT. Full variable domain (missing parts from reference TRBV5-6 and TRBJ1-3): DAGVTQSPTHLIKTRGQQVTLRCSPKSGHDTVSWYQQALGQGPQFIFQYYEEEERQRGNFPDRFSGHQFPNYSSELNVNALLLGDSALYLCASSRLQGVDTIYFGEGSWLTVV.

The chain is built from TRBV6-6 and TRBJ2-2; 10 positions agree with TRBD1. Unmatched junction bases numbered 7, after V lost 6 bases and J lost 6 bases. There are 15 residues in the CDR3. In germline, CDR1 is MNHNY, CDR2 SVGAGI (reference sequence). CDR3 coding DNA: TGTGCCAGCAGCCCGGGACAGGGGTTCGCCGGGGAGCTGTTTTTT. Residues: CASSPGQGFAGELFF.

The rearrangement uses TRBV19 and TRBJ1-2; 9 nucleotides align to TRBD1. The germline V gene has CDR1 LNHDA and CDR2 SQIVND (reference sequence). This CDR3 spans 15 amino acids. V dropped 11 bases and J dropped 1; count of bases not matched to a gene: 11. CDR3 residues: CAVEAGTGINYGYTF. Here the CDR3 DNA reads TGTGCCGTAGAGGCGGGGACAGGGATTAACTATGGCTACACCTTC.

The genes are TRBV7-2 and TRBJ1-2, with D perhaps TRBD1 (5 bases). V lost 4 bases and J 3 bases, leaving 12 bases between the germline ends. The CDR3 is made up of 14 amino acids. Germline CDR1 is SGHTA and CDR2 is FQGNSA. The CDR3 region has the DNA TGTGCCAGCAGCTCCGGGGACTCTTACTATGGCTACACCTTC. Its protein product is CASSSGDSYYGYTF.

The J gene is TRBJ1-5, the V gene TRBV30, with D possibly TRBD1 on 5 matching bases. The CDR3 is made up of 13 amino acids. Trimming removed 4 bases at V and 6 bases at J, with 13 bases between. Germline CDR1 is GTSNPN and CDR2 is SVGIG (reference sequence). DNA of the CDR3: TGTGCCTGGAACTCTGGGGGGACTCAGCCCCAGCATTTT. Translated: CAWNSGGTQPQHF.

J is TRBJ2-3 and V is TRBV7-2; D is uncertain. Germline V gene lookup returns CDR1 SGHTA and CDR2 FQGNSA. The CDR3 is made up of 15 amino acids. With 5 bases removed from V and 2 bases from J, the gap between germline ends came to 14 bases. This CDR3 reads CASSPLRGATDTQYF. CDR3 in DNA: TGTGCCAGCAGCCCCTTACGCGGCGCCACAGATACGCAGTATTTT.

The gene calls are TRBV6-5 and TRBJ1-1; 7 bases agree with TRBD1. V lost 5 bases, J lost 4 bases, and 7 bases stayed unmatched. The CDR3 is 14 residues long. Germline CDR1 and CDR2: MNHEY and SVGAGI. The CDR3 DNA follows: TGTGCCAGCAGTAGACAGGGAGAGGCCACTGAAGCTTTCTTT. As protein: CASSRQGEATEAFF.